The 19 T cell receptor beta chains reported below all come from one sample, sequenced in a study of T cells in Graves' hyperthyroidism and ophthalmopathy. Researchers amplified the TCR beta CDR3 regions from RNA transcripts. First-round RT-PCR targeting the TCR CDR3 was performed with the HTBI primer set. TCRdb fed the multiplex PCR reads into MiXCR, producing one record per CDR3 protein. The table has fewer than 400,000 distinct CDR3 sequences, 25% seen once; the top ten hold about 73%. Sequencing input: blood. Receptors originate from a man aged 50-60 years with Graves' hyperthyroidism.

The V call is TRBV12-3 or TRBV12-4, the J call TRBJ2-2; D ambiguous. CDR3 length equals 15 residues. The ends were cut back, 1 base at V and 1 base at J, with 7 bases in the middle. The CDR3 DNA follows: TGTGCCAGCAGTTTAGTATCCATGAACACCGGGGAGCTGTTTTTT. Translated, it gives CASSLVSMNTGELFF.

In regard to this clonotype: A much larger clone is a single base away; this may be a read error. J is TRBJ2-7 and V is TRBV6-2 or TRBV6-3; TRBD2 agrees at 11 bases. Germline CDR1 and CDR2: MNHEY and SVGEGT. This CDR3 spans 14 amino acids. CDR3 region: CASSYGTSGYERYF. The DNA for the CDR3 is TGTGCCAGCAGTTACGGGACTAGCGGCTACGAGCGGTACTTC.

This chain links TRBV2 with TRBJ2-7, with TRBD1 matching over 8 bases. Germline CDR1 SNHLY, CDR2 FYNNEI. The J segment lost 0 bases and the V segment lost 8 bases, leaving 6 bases of the junction unmatched. CDR3 length equals 14 residues. DNA of the CDR3: TGTGCCAGCGAGCTCGGACAGGGCTCCTACGAGCAGTACTTC. Encoded protein: CASELGQGSYEQYF.

The CDR3 is CASSYQRPSSGTDTQYF. As DNA, the CDR3 is TGTGCCAGCAGTTACCAAAGACCGAGTAGCGGGACAGATACGCAGTATTTT. The chain recombines TRBV6-6 with TRBJ2-3; 7 nucleotides line up with TRBD2. Losses at the gene ends were 2 bases for V and 3 bases for J; bases not matched to a gene: 11. The CDR3 totals 17 residues. CDR1 MNHNY and CDR2 SVGAGI come from the germline V gene (reference sequence).

This clonotype has just a few counts. The chain recombines TRBV4-1 with TRBJ2-3, with TRBD2 matching over 7 bases. CDR1 is MGHRA and CDR2 is YSYEKL in the germline V gene. Unmatched junction bases numbered 4, after V lost 1 base and J lost 0 bases. There are 16 residues in the CDR3. This CDR3 reads CASSQVSSGSTDTQYF. The CDR3 region has the DNA TGCGCCAGCAGCCAAGTTAGTAGCGGGAGCACAGATACGCAGTATTTT.

V usage is TRBV12-3 or TRBV12-4 and J usage is TRBJ1-1; no clear D gene. This CDR3 region has 11 residues. Trimming pared 1 base from V and 11 bases from J, leaving 8 bases between. CDR3 loop: CASSLGGKAFF. The CDR3 coding sequence is TGTGCCAGCAGTTTAGGGGGAAAGGCTTTCTTT.

This clonotype was counted between two and nine times. The gene calls are TRBV20-1 and TRBJ2-5; TRBD2 is a possible D gene (5 bases). Per the germline V gene, CDR1 is DFQATT and CDR2 is SNEGSKA (reference sequence). The CDR3 spans 15 residues. Trimming shortened V by 0 bases and J by 3 bases, and 14 bases separated the two germline ends. The CDR3 sequence is CSARDAAEMEETQYF. Written as DNA, the CDR3 is TGCAGTGCTAGAGATGCAGCGGAGATGGAAGAGACCCAGTACTTC.

At least ten counts were recorded for this clonotype. The chain employs TRBV7-2 and TRBJ1-1; 8 positions match TRBD1. Trimming cost V 5 bases and J 4 bases; bases outside gene matches: 6. In germline, CDR1 is SGHTA, CDR2 FQGNSA. The CDR3 length is 14 residues. CDR3 loop: CASSGQGSSTEAFF. The CDR3 nucleotides are TGTGCCAGCAGCGGACAGGGCTCTTCCACTGAAGCTTTCTTT.

J is TRBJ1-4 and V is TRBV20-1; D uncertain. This CDR3 spans 12 amino acids. Germline values: CDR1 DFQATT, CDR2 SNEGSKA (reference sequence). Trimming stripped 6 bases from V and 8 bases from J, with 13 bases between. The CDR3: CSARWAAEKLFF. CDR3 DNA sequence: TGCAGTGCGCGGTGGGCGGCCGAAAAACTGTTTTTT.

The chain is built from TRBV10-1 and TRBJ1-1, with a possible D match to TRBD1 (6 bases). Germline-derived CDR1 and CDR2 are WNHNN and SYGVQD (reference sequence). Trimming removed 2 bases at V and 9 bases at J, with 10 bases between. CDR3 size: 12 residues. The CDR3 is CASSEAGQQAFF. CDR3 nucleotide sequence: TGCGCCAGCAGTGAGGCAGGACAGCAAGCTTTCTTT.

This clonotype was found many times. The CDR3 loop is CSASDPSVDEQFF. CDR3 in DNA: TGCAGTGCTAGTGATCCTAGCGTAGATGAGCAGTTCTTC. The chain couples TRBV20-1 to TRBJ2-1, with D possibly being TRBD2 (6 bases). This CDR3 has 13 amino acids. Germline loops: CDR1 DFQATT, CDR2 SNEGSKA (reference sequence). V was clipped by 3 bases and J by 8 bases, with 14 bases between them.

The rearrangement uses TRBV12-3 or TRBV12-4 and TRBJ2-7, with D possibly TRBD2 on 6 matching bases. V shed 9 bases and J shed 0 bases, with 9 bases lying between them. This CDR3 is 12 amino acids long. Here the CDR3 DNA reads TGTGCCAGTACCGGGAGCTCCTACGAGCAGTACTTC. Translation: CASTGSSYEQYF.

The sample holds many counts of this clonotype. The V gene is TRBV28, the J gene TRBJ2-1, with 9 bases fitting TRBD2. Germline V lookup: CDR1 MDHEN, CDR2 SYDVKM. The CDR3 covers 15 residues. Trimming cost V 2 bases and J 3 bases; bases outside gene matches: 2. The CDR3 DNA is TGTGCCAGCAGTTTAGGTAGCGGGAGCTACAATGAGCAGTTCTTC. Protein: CASSLGSGSYNEQFF.

The chain combines TRBV24-1 with TRBJ2-7, with 10 bases fitting TRBD1. Germline-derived CDR1 and CDR2 are KGHDR and SFDVKD. J lost 4 bases, V lost 10 bases, and 6 bases had no gene match. The CDR3 spans 13 residues. The CDR3 region has the DNA TGTGCCACTCAGGACAGGGGGGGATACGAGCAGTACTTC. Translation: CATQDRGGYEQYF.

This clonotype was detected many times. The rearrangement joins TRBV7-3 to TRBJ2-3; the match to TRBD2 covers 11 bases. Germline V lookup: CDR1 SGHTA, CDR2 FQGTGA. This CDR3 has 15 residues. Germline trimming cut 3 bases from V and 6 bases from J; bases unmatched to any gene: 5. CDR3 region: CASSFGLAGGDTQYF. The CDR3 DNA follows: TGTGCCAGCAGCTTTGGTTTAGCGGGAGGGGATACGCAGTATTTT.

The chain links TRBV27 to TRBJ2-2; 13 bases are shared with TRBD2. Germline assignment: CDR1 MNHEY and CDR2 SMNVEV (reference sequence). With V trimmed by 4 bases and J by 6 bases, 8 bases remained unmatched. The CDR3 covers 17 residues. The CDR3 bases are TGTGCCAGCAGTTCCCGGACTAGCGGGAGTAGACCCGGGGAGCTGTTTTTT. As protein: CASSSRTSGSRPGELFF.

This clonotype appeared a few times. CDR3 sequence: CASSFGGGTHYQQYF. The CDR3 DNA reads TGTGCCAGCAGTTTCGGAGGGGGGACCCATTATCAGCAGTACTTC. The chain has TRBV12-3 or TRBV12-4 and TRBJ2-7; TRBD1 or TRBD2 may be the D gene (6 bases each). Deletions cut 3 bases from V and 8 bases from J, with 20 bases between. This CDR3 spans 15 amino acids.

The rearrangement uses TRBV12-3 or TRBV12-4 and TRBJ2-7; D gene ambiguous. This CDR3 is built from 14 residues. V lost 3 bases to trimming and J lost 6 bases, with 15 bases between them. Here the CDR3 reads CASSFGPLLPEQYF. CDR3 DNA: TGTGCCAGCAGTTTCGGCCCGTTACTCCCCGAGCAGTACTTC.

A word on this clonotype: This may come from a read error, since a much larger clone is one base off. V usage is TRBV11-1 and J usage is TRBJ2-7; maybe TRBD1 (5 bases). The CDR3 length is 13 residues. The germline gives CDR1 SGHAT, CDR2 FQDESV (reference sequence). The DNA for the CDR3 is TGTGCCAGCAGCTACAGGTCCTCCTACAAGCAGTACTTC. It codes for CASSYRSSYKQYF.